This T cell receptor (beta chain) was captured in a study of blood T cells in healthy people across ages. With 4 bases removed from V and 1 base from J, the gap between germline ends came to 13 bases. The CDR3 totals 15 residues. CDR1 and CDR2 (germline): SGHVS, FNYEAQ. Then a second PCR, running about 6 to 12 cycles, was carried out with a sample-barcoded 5' primer and a J-beta primer mix. TCRdb recomputed calls from the 5' RACE reads with MiXCR, one row per CDR3 protein. The sample consists of approximately 1.5 million distinct CDR3 sequences, roughly two fifths of them appearing once. With regard to this clonotype: Its antigen is unknown.

Drawn from each donor were 9 to 10 milliliters of peripheral blood. General study findings and limits: Diversity of TCR beta correlated strongly with naive T cell percentage.

Sequencing input: blood. The clonotype comes from a woman younger than 30 in good health. V and J are TRBV7-6 and TRBJ1-1, with a weak D call TRBD1 (6 bases). The CDR3 protein is CASSSTGGRNTEAFF. The DNA of the CDR3 is TGTGCCAGCAGCTCGACCGGGGGGCGGAACACTGAAGCTTTCTTT.